The 10 T cell receptor beta chains in this list originate from one sample, sequenced in a study of persistence of HIV-infected CD4 T cells. Cells were stimulated with overlapping HIV-1 Gag 15-mer peptides. CD4+ T cells upregulating both CD40 ligand and CD69 were sorted as responding cells. These receptors have no identified antigens. The immunoSEQ assay was version 4, run in survey mode. Clones were sequenced by immunoSEQ multiplex PCR, and TCRdb holds only the in-frame ones, with some missing. The table includes some 30,000 clones, roughly 71% detected once. Sequenced material: CD4+ T cells sorted from PBMCs after roughly 18-hour stimulation, taken from a patient who received antiretroviral therapy. All receptors derive from an adult man with HIV who was CMV-seropositive.

The CDR3 DNA follows: TGTGCCAGCAGCTCCTTCCCTATCCCGAACACTGAAGCTTTCTTT. Its translation: CASSSFPIPNTEAFF. The chain combines TRBV7-2 with TRBJ1-1; D uncertain. The germline V gene encodes CDR1 SGHTA and CDR2 FQGNSA. Trimming removed 4 bases from V and 1 base from J, with 13 bases in between. The CDR3 has 15 residues. The variable domain in full, completed from reference TRBV7-2 and TRBJ1-1, reads GAGVSQSPSNKVTEKGKDVELRCDPISGHTALYWYRQSLGQGLEFLIYFQGNSAPDKSGLPSDRFSAERTGGSVSTLTIQRTQQEDSAVYLCASSSFPIPNTEAFFGQGTRLTVV.

The genes are TRBV19 and TRBJ1-1; no clear D. The V end lost 5 bases, the J end lost 3 bases, and 10 bases lay between the germline ends. Germline lookup yields CDR1 LNHDA and CDR2 SQIVND (reference sequence). The CDR3 is made up of 13 amino acids. The CDR3 here is CASSLPHYTEAFF. CDR3 DNA: TGTGCCAGTAGTTTACCACATTACACTGAAGCTTTCTTT.

This clone was counted once. V usage is TRBV3-1 (or the pseudogene TRBV3-2) and J usage is TRBJ2-3; D uncertain. Looked up from germline, CDR1 is LGHDT and CDR2 is YNNKEL (reference sequence). The CDR3 consists of 12 residues. Trimming pared 6 bases from V and 6 bases from J, leaving 10 bases between. CDR3 bases: TGTGCCAGCAGTAATCTTGGGGATACGCAGTATTTT. Its translation: CASSNLGDTQYF.

V and J are TRBV18 and TRBJ2-7, with no clear D. V lost 1 base and J lost 7, with 17 bases in between. The CDR3 runs to 15 residues. Germline CDR1 KGHSH, CDR2 LQKENI. In DNA, the CDR3 is TGTGCCAGCTCACCACGAAGGACCGAGTCTCGAGAGCAGTACTTC. Translation gives CASSPRRTESREQYF.

This sequence joins TRBV6-5 and TRBJ1-5; D perhaps matches TRBD1 (5 bases). Germline lookup yields CDR1 MNHEY and CDR2 SVGAGI. The CDR3 extends over 12 amino acids. V lost 10 bases and J 3 bases, leaving 10 bases between the germline ends. CDR3 coding DNA: TGTGCCACCGGGGGGGTCAATCAGCCCCAGCATTTT. The encoded protein is CATGGVNQPQHF.

This clone is labeled medium-sized. The chain is built from TRBV3-1 (or the pseudogene TRBV3-2) and TRBJ1-2, with 7 bases lining up with TRBD1. The CDR3 is 13 residues long. The J segment lost 8 bases and the V segment lost 5 bases, leaving 8 bases of the junction unmatched. Germline V gene sequence: CDR1 LGHDT, CDR2 YNNKEL (reference sequence). The CDR3 DNA reads as TGTGCCAGCAGCTCCTCAACAGGGGACGGCTACACCTTC. Translation gives CASSSSTGDGYTF.

The CDR3 sequence: CASSLGPGNTIYF. The CDR3, as DNA: TGCGCCAGCAGCTTGGGACCTGGAAACACCATATATTTT. V gene TRBV5-1 combines with J gene TRBJ1-3, with D hard to call. Germline lookup yields CDR1 SGHRS and CDR2 YFSETQ. V lost 0 bases and J 2 bases, leaving 3 bases between the germline ends. There are 13 residues in the CDR3.

This sequence joins TRBV18 and TRBJ2-3; D is possibly TRBD1 or TRBD2 (5 bases each). V was trimmed by 4 bases and J by 6 bases, leaving 5 bases between them. This CDR3 has 11 amino acids. Germline assignment: CDR1 KGHSH and CDR2 LQKENI. CDR3 region: CASSRGDTQYF. The CDR3 nucleotides are TGTGCCAGCTCACGGGGGGATACGCAGTATTTT. The variable domain in full, with the rest retrieved from reference TRBV18 and TRBJ2-3, is NAGVMQNPRHLVRRRGQEARLRCSPMKGHSHVYWYRQLPEEGLKFMVYLQKENIIDESGMPKERFSAEFPKEGPSILRIQQVVRGDSAAYFCASSRGDTQYFGPGTRLTVL.

V is TRBV19 and J is TRBJ2-3; D is perhaps TRBD2 (7 bases). Germline CDR1 LNHDA, CDR2 SQIVND (reference sequence). The V end lost 2 bases, the J end lost 0 bases, and 18 bases lay between the germline ends. This CDR3 spans 18 amino acids. The CDR3 region has the DNA TGTGCCAGTAGTATAAAACTCCAAGGGGGGGCCAGCACAGATACGCAGTATTTT. It is translated as CASSIKLQGGASTDTQYF.

V usage is TRBV18 and J usage is TRBJ2-1, with 8 positions matching TRBD1. Germline V gene data show CDR1 as KGHSH and CDR2 as LQKENI. This CDR3 spans 13 amino acids. Losses at the gene ends were 5 bases for V and 6 bases for J; bases not matched to a gene: 3. CDR3 nucleotide sequence: TGTGCCAGCTCATCCACAGGGGGCAATGAGCAGTTCTTC. Encoded protein: CASSSTGGNEQFF. Drawing the rest from reference TRBV18 and TRBJ2-1, the complete variable domain is NAGVMQNPRHLVRRRGQEARLRCSPMKGHSHVYWYRQLPEEGLKFMVYLQKENIIDESGMPKERFSAEFPKEGPSILRIQQVVRGDSAAYFCASSSTGGNEQFFGPGTRLTVL.